This T cell receptor beta chain comes out of a study of healthy donors' naive CD4 and CD8 T cells. Starting from about 470 ng of total RNA, TCR libraries were made with linear amplification. In the original processing: Sequencing covered about 80,000 rearranged alpha-chain transcripts across 5 healthy donors. TCRdb fed the reads into MiXCR, producing one record per CDR3 protein. Here the V and J calls rest on TCRdb's processing, not on the authors' analysis. Counted here are approximately 180,000 distinct CDR3 sequences, about 76% occurring once; the ten biggest clones make up around 2%. Sorting defined naive CD4+ as CD4+CD8-CD45RO-CD45RA+ and naive CD8+ as CD8+CD4-CD45RA+CD27bright. The V end was cut by 0 bases, the J end by 6 bases, with 6 bases between. From germline, CDR1 is SGHVS and CDR2 FNYEAQ. CDR3 length: 13 residues.

Sequencing was carried out using naive CD4+ and CD8+ T cells sorted from blood, pooled from several donors. This chain joins TRBV7-6 and TRBJ2-1; D gene uncertain. This TCR was recovered from a pool of human donors in good health; the sample pools cells from several healthy donors. CDR3 sequence (DNA): TGTGCCAGCAGCTTAGCGCTGGGCAATGAGCAGTTCTTC. Translated, it gives CASSLALGNEQFF. The variable domain in full, completed from reference TRBV7-6 and TRBJ2-1, reads GAGVSQSPRYKVTKRGQDVALRCDPISGHVSLYWYRQALGQGPEFLTYFNYEAQQDKSGLPNDRFSAERPEGSISTLTIQRTEQRDSAMYRCASSLALGNEQFFGPGTRLTVL.